This T cell receptor (beta chain) was sequenced for a study of OX40 agonist ivuxolimab in advanced cancers. Study summary: Patient treatment consisted of intravenous ivuxolimab administration every 2 weeks at 0.01 to 10 mg/kg.

The V gene lost 6 bases and the J gene lost 2 bases, with 12 bases spanning the gap. Germline CDR1 is SGHNT and CDR2 is YENEEA. The CDR3 is 14 amino acids. Assay: immunoSEQ multiplex PCR; the TCRdb copy retains only in-frame clones and omits some. The repertoire holds some 70,000 clones, with about nine tenths as singletons. The rearrangement uses TRBV11-3 and TRBJ2-3; the D gene is possibly TRBD1 (5 bases). The sequence came from an adult with an advanced solid tumor such as melanoma, head and neck, liver or kidney cancer. The starting material was CD4+ or CD8+ T cells sorted from blood, obtained in a trial of the OX40 agonist ivuxolimab. In nucleotides, the CDR3 is TGTGCCAGCAGGAAAGGGGCAGACACAGATACGCAGTATTTT. The encoded protein is CASRKGADTDTQYF.